This T cell receptor beta chain derives from a study of human T cells and chemical hapten exposure. Study at large: Patients had diphenylcyclopropenone applied to the scalp weekly throughout the approximately 22-week study. General study results and limits: DPC sensitization left the count of TCRs above 1 in 1000 unchanged. Expanded TCRs clustered into significantly more large CDR3 similarity groups than controls, the analysis revealed.

The sample holds a few counts of this clonotype. Its antigen is as yet unknown. Via MiXCR, TCRdb re-called the RACE reads, giving one row per CDR3 protein. Among about 80,000 distinct CDR3 sequences listed, about 9.4% were seen once. The length of the CDR3 is 18 residues. The germline V gene has CDR1 KGHSH and CDR2 LQKENI. Unmatched junction bases numbered 11, after V lost 2 bases and J lost 2 bases. Time point indicated: patch test 1, 2 weeks after DPC sensitization. The treatment is: therapeutic diphenylcyclopropenone sensitization with weekly scalp DPC. Alopecia patients between 18 and 70 years old and suitable for DPC were used as donors.

The chain links TRBV18 to TRBJ2-7; 11 bases fit TRBD2. The sample consisted of whole blood, taken in connection with sensitization to the hapten diphenylcyclopropenone (DPC). This sequence was found in a woman between 50 and 59 years old with alopecia areata. Some clones in this sample may be carry-over from other donors' samples. The CDR3 DNA reads TGTGCCAGCTCACCAAAGGGGATCGGGACTAGCGGCACCTACGAGCAGTACTTC. Protein sequence: CASSPKGIGTSGTYEQYF.